The TCR beta chain described here comes from a study of a mutant IDH1 vaccine in newly diagnosed glioma (dated by TCRdb to the early 2020s). As for the study more broadly: Across visits V03 through V10, patients got a total of eight vaccinations, given in weeks 1, 3, 5, 7, 11, 15, 19 and 23. Vaccination was initiated 4-6 weeks after radiotherapy alone, or concurrently with temozolomide cycles in the chemotherapy-containing groups. Of the roughly 34 treated patients, about 62% were male and roughly 38% were female, and a mean age of roughly 37 years was recorded. Prior to enrollment, patients had been given standard therapy consisting of radiotherapy alone, temozolomide alone, or radiochemotherapy with temozolomide, with the combination given to most patients. Peripheral blood samples were drawn at six visits, namely V03 (baseline), V05, V07, V10, V12 and V13. Longitudinal TCRB deep sequencing was performed for 20 to 25 treated patients wherever samples were available for exploratory analyses. Overall study outcomes, separate from this receptor: Immune responses induced by the vaccine were seen in 90% to 95% of patients across multiple MHC alleles. According to the authors, sample limitations meant that analyses of patient blood samples could not be reproduced. Availability determined which PBMC samples were chosen for TCRB deep sequencing. Pseudoprogression appeared unrelated to alterations in the top peripheral T cell clonotypes detected by TCRB sequencing.

Library preparation was by the immunoSEQ multiplex PCR assay. The hsTCRB Kit was used according to the manufacturer's protocol to amplify rearranged TCR beta chain sequences. Sequencing of TCRB libraries was carried out on an Illumina MiSeq. For the original study's pipeline: Demultiplexing, trimming and gene mapping were performed with the kit vendor's proprietary platform. What TCRdb holds here is the immuneACCESS table cut down to in-frame rearrangements. Part of the clones is not present; checked against another copy, under half of the missing clones reflect an unresolved V gene, and the others are unexplained. V and J calls and clone size are as listed in that table; D and trimming were resolved from the DNA. The sample table records fewer than 150,000 clones; roughly 88% of these occur just once. More than 0.55% of the sample is held by the ten biggest clonotypes. Including the terminal cysteine and phenylalanine, the CDR3 comprises 15 residues. Only CDR3 DNA remains: 45 bases, in frame from the first base. The germline V gene encodes CDR1 SGDLS and CDR2 YYNGEE. V gives up 0 bases and J gives up 0 bases, and the segment between their germline ends measures 7 bases.

The time point label on this specimen signifies: week 11, during vaccination. Each vaccine dose was 300 ug of a 20-mer mutant IDH1 peptide in Montanide, given subcutaneously with topical imiquimod. The donors had newly diagnosed IDH1-mutant astrocytomas of WHO grade 3 or 4 that showed loss of nuclear ATRX. The samples were drawn from NOA16, a multicentre, single-arm, open-label phase I trial in Germany that tested a mutant IDH1 peptide vaccine in humans for the first time. Genomic DNA for TCRB sequencing was extracted from EDTA blood using the DNeasy Blood and Tissue Kit. A note on this clone: Its recognized antigen is unknown. No base qualities exist here, and no much larger clone lies one base off it.

The source was PBMCs, collected from a glioma patient whose treatment included an IDH1 peptide vaccine. This sequence originates from a woman aged 50 to 65 with glioma. Recombination linked TRBV9 to TRBJ1-3, with no D gene named confidently. CDR3 reads: CASSVEGSSGNTIYF. The bases read TGTGCCAGCAGCGTAGAAGGGTCCTCTGGAAACACCATATATTTT.